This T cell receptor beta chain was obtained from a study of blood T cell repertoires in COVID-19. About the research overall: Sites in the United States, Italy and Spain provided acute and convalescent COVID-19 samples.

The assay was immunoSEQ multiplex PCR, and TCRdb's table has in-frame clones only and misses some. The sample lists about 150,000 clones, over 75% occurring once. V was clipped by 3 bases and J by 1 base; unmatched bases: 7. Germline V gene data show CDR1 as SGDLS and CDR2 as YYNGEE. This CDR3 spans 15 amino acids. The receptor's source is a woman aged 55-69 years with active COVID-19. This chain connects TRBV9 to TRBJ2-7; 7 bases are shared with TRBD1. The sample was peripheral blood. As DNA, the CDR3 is TGTGCCAGCAGCGCCGAGGGGGCGGTATCCTACGAGCAGTACTTC. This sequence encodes CASSAEGAVSYEQYF.